This TCR beta chain originates from a study of cytomegalovirus exposure and HLA in healthy donors. PCR used 60 Vbeta primers and 13 Jbeta primers. TCRdb's copy holds only in-frame clones and misses some; the assay was immunoSEQ multiplex PCR. The sample lists some 66,000 clones; about three quarters were seen once. Per the germline V gene, CDR1 is KGHSH and CDR2 is LQKENI. V was trimmed by 3 bases and J by 7 bases, leaving 13 bases between them. CDR3 length: 13 amino acids. The gene calls are TRBV18 and TRBJ2-7, with D possibly being TRBD1 (6 bases). This sequence was found in a man between 35 and 55 years old in good health and CMV-seronegative. Sequencing was carried out using PBMCs. CDR3 DNA sequence: TGTGCCAGCTCACCCGAAAGGGGGTCGGAGCAGTACTTC. Encoded protein: CASSPERGSEQYF.